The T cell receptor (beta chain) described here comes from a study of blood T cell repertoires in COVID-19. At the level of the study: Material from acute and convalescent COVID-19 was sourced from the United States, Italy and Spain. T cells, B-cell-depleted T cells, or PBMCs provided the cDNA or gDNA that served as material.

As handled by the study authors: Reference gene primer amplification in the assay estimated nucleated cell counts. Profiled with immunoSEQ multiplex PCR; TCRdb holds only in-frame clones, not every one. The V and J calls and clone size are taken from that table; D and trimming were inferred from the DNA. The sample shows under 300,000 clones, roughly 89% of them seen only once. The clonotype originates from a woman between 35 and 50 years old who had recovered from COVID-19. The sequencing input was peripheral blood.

The CDR3 region is CASSPRAGGNTEAFF. The CDR3 coding sequence is TGTGCCAGCTCACCACGGGCAGGGGGGAACACTGAAGCTTTCTTT. The chain employs TRBV18 and TRBJ1-1; 7 bases match TRBD1. The CDR3 covers 15 residues. V trimming: 1 base; J trimming: 1 base; junction bases outside the gene matches: 3. Germline V gives CDR1 KGHSH, CDR2 LQKENI.